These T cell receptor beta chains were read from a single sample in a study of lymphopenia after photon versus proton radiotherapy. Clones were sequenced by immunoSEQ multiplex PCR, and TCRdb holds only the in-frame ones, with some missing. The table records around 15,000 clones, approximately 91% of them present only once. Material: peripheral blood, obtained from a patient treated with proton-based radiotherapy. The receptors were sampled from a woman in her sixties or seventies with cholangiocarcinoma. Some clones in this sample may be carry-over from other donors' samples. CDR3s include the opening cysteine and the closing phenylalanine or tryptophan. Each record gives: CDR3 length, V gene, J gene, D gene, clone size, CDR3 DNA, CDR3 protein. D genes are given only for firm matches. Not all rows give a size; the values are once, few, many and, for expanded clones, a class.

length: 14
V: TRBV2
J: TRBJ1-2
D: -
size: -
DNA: TGTGCCAGCAGTGAAGGAAACAGTATCTATGGCTACACCTTC
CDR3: CASSEGNSIYGYTF

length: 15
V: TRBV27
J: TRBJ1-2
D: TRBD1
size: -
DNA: TGTGCCAGCCGACGGGCAGGGGGGAGATTCTATGGCTACACCTTC
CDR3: CASRRAGGRFYGYTF

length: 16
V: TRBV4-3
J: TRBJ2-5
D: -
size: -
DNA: TGCGCCAGCAGCCATTCTAATAGTCGTCCGCGGGAGACCCAGTACTTC
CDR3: CASSHSNSRPRETQYF

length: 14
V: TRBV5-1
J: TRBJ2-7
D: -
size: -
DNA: TGCGCCAGCAGCGAACGGACAGATACCTACGAGCAGTACTTC
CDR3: CASSERTDTYEQYF

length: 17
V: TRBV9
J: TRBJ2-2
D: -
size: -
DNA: TGTGCCAGCAGCTCCCCGGACCGGGACACCTACACCGGGGAGCTGTTTTTT
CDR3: CASSSPDRDTYTGELFF

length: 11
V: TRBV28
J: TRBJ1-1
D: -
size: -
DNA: TGTGCCAGCATTTCTGGCACTGAAGCTTTCTTT
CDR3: CASISGTEAFF

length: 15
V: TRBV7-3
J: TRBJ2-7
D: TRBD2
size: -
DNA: TGTGCCAGCAGCGCTAGCGGGGGCCCATCCTACGAGCAGTACTTC
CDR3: CASSASGGPSYEQYF

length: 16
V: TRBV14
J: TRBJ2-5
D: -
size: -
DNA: TGTGCCAGCAGCCCGTTCAGGGGCCTGTACCAAGAGACCCAGTACTTC
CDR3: CASSPFRGLYQETQYF

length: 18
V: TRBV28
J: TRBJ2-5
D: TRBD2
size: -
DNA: TGTGCCAGCAGTTTTGAGTGGGAGGGCCTAGGGTACCAAGAGACCCAGTACTTC
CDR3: CASSFEWEGLGYQETQYF

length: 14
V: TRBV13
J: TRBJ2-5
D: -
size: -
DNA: TGTGCCAGCAGCTTAGCGGCTAGTAAGGGGACCCAGTACTTC
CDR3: CASSLAASKGTQYF

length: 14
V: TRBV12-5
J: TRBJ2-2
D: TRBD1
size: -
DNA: TGTGCTAGTTCACAGGGGGCTAACACCGGGGAGCTGTTTTTT
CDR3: CASSQGANTGELFF

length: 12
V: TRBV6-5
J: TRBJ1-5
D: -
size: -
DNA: TGTGCCAGCAGCGAGGGGAATCAGCCCCAGCATTTT
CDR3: CASSEGNQPQHF

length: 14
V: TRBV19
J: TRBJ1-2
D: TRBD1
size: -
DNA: TGTGCCAGTAGTCCCCGGGACAGGGTCGGCGGCTACACCTTC
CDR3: CASSPRDRVGGYTF

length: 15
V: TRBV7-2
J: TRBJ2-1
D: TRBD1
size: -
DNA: TGTGCCAGCAGTACCGGGACAGGGACTTACAATGAGCAGTTCTTC
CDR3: CASSTGTGTYNEQFF

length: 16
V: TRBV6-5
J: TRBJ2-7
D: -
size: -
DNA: TGTGCCAGCAGTTACTCTTCAGCCCCCGGTTTATACGAGCAGTACTTC
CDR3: CASSYSSAPGLYEQYF

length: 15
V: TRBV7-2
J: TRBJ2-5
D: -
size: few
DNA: TGTGCCAGCACACCTCTGGAGTTAATTAGCGAGACCCAGTACTTC
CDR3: CASTPLELISETQYF

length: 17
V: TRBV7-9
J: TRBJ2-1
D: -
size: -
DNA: TGTGCCAGCAGCGCTAGAGGCGGAGGTAGCTCCTACAATGAGCAGTTCTTC
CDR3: CASSARGGGSSYNEQFF

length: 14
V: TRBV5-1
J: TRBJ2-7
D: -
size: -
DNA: TGCGCCAGCAGCTTGGGGGCGAGGTGGGACGAGCAGTACTTC
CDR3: CASSLGARWDEQYF

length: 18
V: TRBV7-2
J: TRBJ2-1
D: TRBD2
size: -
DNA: TGTGCCAGCAGCTTAGTAGTGGCTTCTAGCGGTAGAGGTAATGAGCAGTTCTTC
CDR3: CASSLVVASSGRGNEQFF

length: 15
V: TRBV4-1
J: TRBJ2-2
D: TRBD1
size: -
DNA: TGCGCCAGCAGCCAGCGGACAGGGGGCTCCGGGGAGCTGTTTTTT
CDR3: CASSQRTGGSGELFF

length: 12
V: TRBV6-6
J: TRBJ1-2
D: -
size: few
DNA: TGTGCCAGCAGCCAACACCGATTAGGCTACACCTTC
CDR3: CASSQHRLGYTF

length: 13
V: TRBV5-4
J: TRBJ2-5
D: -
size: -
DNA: TGTGCCAGCAGCTTGGAGTACCAAGAGACCCAGTACTTC
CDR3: CASSLEYQETQYF

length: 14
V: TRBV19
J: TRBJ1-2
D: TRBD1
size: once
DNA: TGTGCCAGTAGTCCCGGACAGGGAGTTCCTGGCTACACCTTC
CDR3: CASSPGQGVPGYTF

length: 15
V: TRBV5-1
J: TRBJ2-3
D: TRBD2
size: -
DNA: TGCGCCAGCAGCTTCAACGGGGGGGCGGTAGATACGCAGTATTTT
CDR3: CASSFNGGAVDTQYF

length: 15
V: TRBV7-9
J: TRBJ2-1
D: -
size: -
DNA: TGTGCCAGCAGCTTAGTGGTTTATTCTGGGGATGAGCAGTTCTTC
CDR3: CASSLVVYSGDEQFF

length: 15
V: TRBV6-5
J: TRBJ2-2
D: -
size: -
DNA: TGTGCCAGCAGTTATGAGGGGGGGCCGGCCGGGGAGCTGTTTTTT
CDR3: CASSYEGGPAGELFF

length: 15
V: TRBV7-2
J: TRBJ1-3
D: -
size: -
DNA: TGTGCCAGCAGCTTAGACTGGGGGCCTGGAAACACCATATATTTT
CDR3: CASSLDWGPGNTIYF

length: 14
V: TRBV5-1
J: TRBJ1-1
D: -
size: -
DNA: TGCGCCAGCAGCTTGGAGGTTTTTGGAAACGAAGCTTTCTTT
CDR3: CASSLEVFGNEAFF

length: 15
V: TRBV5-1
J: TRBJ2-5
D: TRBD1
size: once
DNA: TGCGCCAGCAGCTTGGCTTTCGGGACAGAAGAGACCCAGTACTTC
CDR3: CASSLAFGTEETQYF